This is a list of T cell receptor beta chains from one sample in a study of response to subunit inactivated influenza vaccine. TCRdb recomputed calls from the RT-PCR reads with MiXCR, one row per CDR3 protein. The sample holds fewer than 800,000 distinct CDR3 sequences, around a sixth seen once. This specimen was PBMCs from blood, taken 12 days after vaccination. These TCRs come from a man in his forties or fifties who received an inactivated influenza vaccine. The CDR3 runs from the conserved cysteine through the conserved F or W. The order of the fields is J gene, clone size, V gene, D gene, CDR3 DNA, CDR3 protein. The D gene is left open where the match is weak. Not all rows give a size; the values are once, few, many and, for expanded clones, a class.

TRBJ1-1,-,TRBV2,-,TGTGCCGGCCGACAGATGAACACTGAAGCTTTCTTT,CAGRQMNTEAFF
TRBJ2-5,-,TRBV6-5,-,TGTGCCAGCAGTTACTCGGGGCAGGGGCCGTGGGAGACCCAGTACTTC,CASSYSGQGPWETQYF
TRBJ2-6,-,TRBV18,-,TGTGCCAGCTCACCAAGGATACCAGGACAGACCTCTGGGGCCAACGTCCTGACTTTC,CASSPRIPGQTSGANVLTF
TRBJ1-6,-,TRBV20-1,TRBD1,TGCAGTGCTACCAGGGGGGGGACAAGCAATTCACCCCTCCACTTT,CSATRGGTSNSPLHF
TRBJ2-5,-,TRBV20-1,-,TGCAGTGCTAGCGGACAACCCCAAGAGACCCAGTACTTC,CSASGQPQETQYF
TRBJ2-5,few,TRBV11-2,TRBD2,TGTGCCAGCAGCTTAATGAGAACTAGCGGGAGCCAAGAGACCCAGTACTTC,CASSLMRTSGSQETQYF
TRBJ1-3,many,TRBV2,-,TGTGCCAGCAGTTCCGGACAGCACCGAGGAAACACCATATATTTT,CASSSGQHRGNTIYF
TRBJ2-7,few,TRBV10-3,-,TGTGCCATCAGTGGAGCTGGGGAGCAGTACTTC,CAISGAGEQYF
TRBJ2-5,many,TRBV4-3,-,TGCGCCAGCAGCCAAGAAAGATCGGAGACCCAGTACTTC,CASSQERSETQYF
TRBJ1-5,-,TRBV28,TRBD1,TGTGCCAGCAGTTTAATTCAACTGCCCCGTCGAGACAGGGCCGATCAGCCCCAGCATTTT,CASSLIQLPRRDRADQPQHF
TRBJ2-1,-,TRBV29-1,-,TGCAGCGTTGAACCGATGCCAGGGAACGATGAGCAGTTCTTC,CSVEPMPGNDEQFF
TRBJ1-2,few,TRBV29-1,TRBD1,TGCAGCGGTGGGACAGGCAACTATGGCTACACCTTC,CSGGTGNYGYTF
TRBJ2-7,few,TRBV5-1,TRBD2,TGCGCCAGCAGCTTAGGGCCGCGACTAGCGGCGTACGAGCAGTACTTC,CASSLGPRLAAYEQYF
TRBJ1-1,-,TRBV5-1,TRBD1,TGCGCCAGCAGCTTCGGGACAGGGGCCGGGCCGAACACTGAAGCTTTCTTT,CASSFGTGAGPNTEAFF
TRBJ2-5,few,TRBV20-1,-,TGCAGTGCTAGCCAATGGGAAGAGACCCAGTACTTC,CSASQWEETQYF
TRBJ2-2,many,TRBV10-2,-,TGCGCCAGCATAACCGGTGCGAACACCGGGGAGCTGTTTTTT,CASITGANTGELFF
TRBJ2-7,few,TRBV6-1,-,TGTGCCAGCAAATCTGGGACCACCAGATCCTACGAGCAGTACTTC,CASKSGTTRSYEQYF
TRBJ2-3,-,TRBV4-3,TRBD2,TGCGCCAGCAGCCAAGATATCGGGACTAGCGGGTACACAGATACGCAGTATTTT,CASSQDIGTSGYTDTQYF
TRBJ2-2,few,TRBV20-1,-,TGCAGTGCTAGAGATCGGGGTCATCAAGGGACCGGGGAGCTGTTTTTT,CSARDRGHQGTGELFF
TRBJ2-4,few,TRBV5-1,TRBD2,TGCGCCAGCAGCACGGGCAAACTAGCGGGAGGAGCGAACATTCAGTACTTC,CASSTGKLAGGANIQYF
TRBJ2-1,-,TRBV11-2,-,TGTGCCAGCAGCGAACTAACCTACAATGAGCAGTTCTTC,CASSELTYNEQFF
TRBJ2-5,many,TRBV5-1,-,TGCGCCAGCAGAGGTAGTGAGATACAAGAGACCCAGTACTTC,CASRGSEIQETQYF
TRBJ2-3,-,TRBV7-6,-,TGTGCCAGCAGCCCCAGACGGGCAGATACGCAGTATTTT,CASSPRRADTQYF
TRBJ2-2,-,TRBV12-5,TRBD1,TGTGCTAGTGGTTCCACGGGACAGACGAACACCGGGGAGCTGTTTTTT,CASGSTGQTNTGELFF
TRBJ2-7,few,TRBV29-1,TRBD1,TGCAGCGTGCCGGGACAGGGTGGCGAGCAGTACTTC,CSVPGQGGEQYF
TRBJ1-5,-,TRBV19,-,TGTGCCAGTAGTCGCACAGGGTCGAGAAATCAGCCCCAGCATTTT,CASSRTGSRNQPQHF
TRBJ2-5,many,TRBV29-1,-,TGCAGCGTTGGGGAAGAGACCCAGTACTTC,CSVGEETQYF
TRBJ2-7,-,TRBV6-1,-,TGTGCCAGCAGAAAGGGTCCAGGGGTATACGAGCAGTACTTC,CASRKGPGVYEQYF
TRBJ2-1,-,TRBV6-2/TRBV6-3,TRBD2,TGTGCCAGCAGTTTGGCGGGAGGATGGCTCAATGAGCAGTTCTTC,CASSLAGGWLNEQFF
TRBJ1-3,few,TRBV11-2,-,TGTGCCAGCAGCGTCGACAGCCTAAACACCATATATTTT,CASSVDSLNTIYF
TRBJ2-2,-,TRBV7-2,-,TGTGCCAGCAGCCATGAGTATACGGGGAGAACCGGGGAGCTGTTTTTT,CASSHEYTGRTGELFF
TRBJ2-3,few,TRBV6-7,-,TGTGCCAGCAGTTACGGGGCAGGAGGGACAGATACGCAGTATTTT,CASSYGAGGTDTQYF
TRBJ2-5,few,TRBV27,TRBD2,TGTGCCAGCAGTTTATCGCCTAGCGGGAGCCTCGAGACCCAGTACTTC,CASSLSPSGSLETQYF
TRBJ2-1,few,TRBV12-3/TRBV12-4,-,TGTGCCAGCAGTTTAGGGGGGGCGGCCTACAATGAGCAGTTCTTC,CASSLGGAAYNEQFF
TRBJ2-5,many,TRBV4-3,-,TGCGCCAGCAGCCAAGATCCACTCGGGGAGACCCAGTACTTC,CASSQDPLGETQYF
TRBJ2-7,few,TRBV28,-,TGTGCCAGCAGTCCCCCAAGGCTGGTTCTCTACGAGCAGTACTTC,CASSPPRLVLYEQYF
TRBJ2-7,many,TRBV7-2,TRBD1,TGTGCCAGCAGCTTAACGGGACAGGGCTCCTACGAGCAGTACTTC,CASSLTGQGSYEQYF
TRBJ2-3,few,TRBV5-1,TRBD2,TGCGCCAGCAAGAGCGGGGGGGCTGGAGATACGCAGTATTTT,CASKSGGAGDTQYF
TRBJ2-1,-,TRBV4-3,TRBD1,TGCGCCAGCAGCCAGGGGCGGGACAGGCTCTACAATGAGCAGTTCTTC,CASSQGRDRLYNEQFF
TRBJ1-2,many,TRBV6-1,TRBD1,TGTGCCAGCAGTGACGCCGGACAGGCGCCTAACTATGGCTACACCTTC,CASSDAGQAPNYGYTF
TRBJ2-1,-,TRBV3-1,-,TGTGCCAGCAGCCTAATGGGCGTTAATGAGCAGTTCTTC,CASSLMGVNEQFF
TRBJ2-1,once,TRBV15,-,TGTGCCACCAGCCGCCGACAGACAAGCTCCTACAATGAGCAGTTCTTC,CATSRRQTSSYNEQFF
TRBJ1-1,few,TRBV4-3,-,TGCGCCAGCAGCCAAGCAGAGGGAAACACTGAAGCTTTCTTT,CASSQAEGNTEAFF
TRBJ2-5,-,TRBV28,TRBD2,TGTGCCAGCAGTCTGACCGAGGCGGGAGGGATGGAGACCCAGTACTTC,CASSLTEAGGMETQYF
TRBJ2-7,-,TRBV25-1,-,TGTGCCAGCAAGGGTGGACTTAGCTCCTACGAGCAGTACTTC,CASKGGLSSYEQYF
TRBJ1-1,few,TRBV4-3,-,TGCGCCAGCAGCCAACTACGCGGGGGTTCGAACACTGAAGCTTTCTTT,CASSQLRGGSNTEAFF
TRBJ2-7,-,TRBV12-3/TRBV12-4,-,TGTGCCAGCAGGGTAAGCGGTCCCTACGAGCAGTACTTC,CASRVSGPYEQYF
TRBJ2-3,-,TRBV7-9,-,TGTGCCAGCAGCGTCCCCGGCCTCCTAGATACGCAGTATTTT,CASSVPGLLDTQYF
TRBJ2-7,-,TRBV6-6,-,TGTGCCAGCAGTGCTAGCGAGATCTACGAGCAGTACTTC,CASSASEIYEQYF
TRBJ1-2,few,TRBV5-6,TRBD1,TGTGCCAGCAGGGGACAGGTCGCTAACTATGGCTACACCTTC,CASRGQVANYGYTF
TRBJ2-5,few,TRBV3-1,-,TGTGCCAGCAGCCAAGAGCGGCAGCAGAAGCAAGAGACCCAGTACTTC,CASSQERQQKQETQYF
TRBJ1-6,few,TRBV20-1,-,TGCAGTGCTAGAGATGGGACTTTCCGTAATTCACCCCTCCACTTT,CSARDGTFRNSPLHF
TRBJ2-5,-,TRBV20-1,-,TGCAGTGCTCCAAGGACGGGCCAAGAGACCCAGTACTTC,CSAPRTGQETQYF
TRBJ1-2,-,TRBV9,TRBD1,TGTGCCAGCAGCGTAGGGACAGGGGCAATGTGGGGCTACACCTTC,CASSVGTGAMWGYTF
TRBJ1-2,few,TRBV4-1,-,TGCGCCAGCAGCCTTAGACCGGGGACTAACTATGGCTACACCTTC,CASSLRPGTNYGYTF